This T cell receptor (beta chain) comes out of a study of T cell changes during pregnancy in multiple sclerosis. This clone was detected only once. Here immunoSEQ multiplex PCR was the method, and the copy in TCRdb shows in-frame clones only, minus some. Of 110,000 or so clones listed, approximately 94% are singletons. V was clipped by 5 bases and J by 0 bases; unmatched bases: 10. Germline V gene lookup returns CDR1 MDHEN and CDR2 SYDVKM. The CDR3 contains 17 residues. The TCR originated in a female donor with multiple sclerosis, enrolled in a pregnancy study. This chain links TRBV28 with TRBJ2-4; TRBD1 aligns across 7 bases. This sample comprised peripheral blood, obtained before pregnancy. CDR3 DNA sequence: TGTGCCAGCAGTACGACCGGGACAGTGGTAGCCAAAAACATTCAGTACTTC. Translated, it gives CASSTTGTVVAKNIQYF.